Listed here is a single T cell receptor (beta chain). This entry is derived from a study of technical replicates of blood from several donors. The table came from immunoSEQ multiplex PCR; TCRdb's copy has only in-frame clones and leaves some out. The profile shows tens of thousands of clones, nearly 96% of them singletons. Sequenced material: T cells isolated from PBMCs. The sequence was obtained from a human donor in good health.

The CDR3 nucleotides read TGTGCCAGTAGTACGCGCAACTACAATGAGCAGTTCTTC. Its translation is CASSTRNYNEQFF. The V and J genes are TRBV19 and TRBJ2-1, with D hard to call. This CDR3 contains 13 residues. Germline CDR1 reads LNHDA; CDR2 reads SQIVND (reference sequence). V was shortened by 4 bases and J by 3 bases, with 7 bases between the two germline ends. Variable domain in full (rest from reference TRBV19 and TRBJ2-1): DGGITQSPKYLFRKEGQNVTLSCEQNLNHDAMYWYRQDPGQGLRLIYYSQIVNDFQKGDIAEGYSVSREKKESFPLTVTSAQKNPTAFYLCASSTRNYNEQFFGPGTRLTVL.